The 11 T cell receptor beta chains reported below all come from one sample, sequenced in a study of T cell clonotyping in hematopoietic cell transplantation. Repertoires were generated with immunoSEQ multiplex PCR, while TCRdb's copy carries only in-frame clones and drops some. The sample lists around 14,000 clones, around 62% occurring once. The sample was PBMCs. The receptors were sampled from a human donor who either received an allogeneic hematopoietic cell transplant for a myeloid malignancy or was a related donor (not recorded which). Some clones in this sample may be carry-over from other donors' samples.

The V call is TRBV2, the J call TRBJ2-7, with D possibly TRBD2 on 5 matching bases. In germline, CDR1 is SNHLY, CDR2 FYNNEI. Trimming removed 8 bases at V and 0 bases at J, with 11 bases between. This CDR3 has 13 residues. The CDR3 region has the DNA TGTGCCAGCCCCGGGAAGAGCTCCTACGAGCAGTACTTC. Amino acids: CASPGKSSYEQYF.

This clone showed up just once. The chain carries TRBV30 and TRBJ1-4, with 8 bases fitting TRBD1. Trimming cost V 1 base and J 10 bases; bases outside gene matches: 5. Germline V gene lookup returns CDR1 GTSNPN and CDR2 SVGIG (reference sequence). The CDR3 is 13 amino acids. The CDR3 reads CAWSGQGRRKLFF. As DNA, the CDR3 is TGTGCCTGGAGTGGACAGGGGAGGAGAAAACTGTTTTTT.

The CDR3 reads CASSSDLTYEQYF. The DNA of the CDR3 is TGTGCCAGCAGCTCGGACTTGACCTACGAGCAGTACTTC. The rearrangement uses TRBV7-9 and TRBJ2-7; a possible D gene is TRBD2 (5 bases). The V gene lost 4 bases and the J gene lost 2 bases, with 9 bases spanning the gap. This CDR3 is 13 amino acids long. Germline CDR1 SEHNR, CDR2 FQNEAQ (reference sequence).

The chain employs TRBV19 and TRBJ2-5; TRBD1 or TRBD2 may be the D gene (5 bases each). The better agreement between TRBJ2-7 and the DNA end casts doubt on the J call. This CDR3 is 15 amino acids long. Germline loops: CDR1 LNHDA, CDR2 SQIVND (reference sequence). Written as DNA, the CDR3 is TGTGCCAGTAGTATAAACGGGGTAGGGGTCTACGAGCAGTACTTC. This gives the protein CASSINGVGVYEQYF.

This clone was observed a handful of times. This chain uses TRBV5-1 with TRBJ1-2; 7 positions agree with TRBD1. Per germline, CDR1 SGHRS and CDR2 YFSETQ. The V gene end was trimmed by 5 bases and the J gene end by 6 bases; junction bases not matched to a gene: 13. CDR3 length equals 15 residues. CDR3 in amino acids: CASRQTGQRGHGYTF. The DNA of the CDR3 is TGCGCCAGCAGGCAAACGGGACAGCGGGGCCATGGCTACACCTTC.

This clone was seen only a few times. V is TRBV7-3 and J is TRBJ2-2, with D unresolved. This CDR3 spans 14 amino acids. Trimming cost V 0 bases and J 5 bases, with 7 bases left between them. Germline CDR1 SGHTA, CDR2 FQGTGA. CDR3 coding DNA: TGTGCCAGCAGCTTAACGGATAGAACCGGGGAGCTGTTTTTT. As protein: CASSLTDRTGELFF.

The chain combines TRBV6-5 with TRBJ1-2, with D hard to call. Germline V gene sequence: CDR1 MNHEY, CDR2 SVGAGI. Trimming stripped 1 base from V and 4 bases from J, with 16 bases between. The CDR3 is 16 residues long. The CDR3 is CASSYFEGSGLYGYTF. The DNA of the CDR3 is TGTGCCAGCAGTTACTTTGAAGGGTCAGGCCTCTATGGCTACACCTTC.

This clone was counted only a few times. This sequence joins TRBV11-2 and TRBJ1-1; 9 nucleotides align to TRBD1. This CDR3 spans 14 amino acids. The V and J ends lost 5 bases and 10 bases, in that order; junction bases with no gene match: 11. Germline assignment: CDR1 SGHAT and CDR2 FQNNGV. CDR3: CASSPEGTGWGAFF. The CDR3 DNA reads as TGTGCCAGCAGCCCCGAGGGGACAGGGTGGGGAGCTTTCTTT.

This rearrangement joins TRBV30 to TRBJ1-2; perhaps TRBD1 as D (5 bases). This CDR3 is 13 amino acids long. From germline, CDR1 is GTSNPN and CDR2 SVGIG (reference sequence). With 5 bases removed from V and 8 bases from J, the gap between germline ends came to 18 bases. The CDR3 region has the DNA TGTGCCTGGGGTTTTGCAGGGTCGGGGGGCTACACCTTC. Encoded protein: CAWGFAGSGGYTF.

The CDR3 here is CAWSFQTDGYTF. Here the CDR3 DNA reads TGTGCCTGGAGTTTCCAGACTGATGGCTACACCTTC. The J gene is TRBJ1-2, the V gene TRBV30, with no clear D. The germline CDR1 and CDR2 sequences are GTSNPN and SVGIG (reference sequence). This CDR3 comprises 12 residues. Trimming shortened V by 2 bases and J by 6 bases, and 10 bases separated the two germline ends.

The genes are TRBV10-3 and TRBJ1-5, with 7 nucleotides matching TRBD1. The CDR3 is 14 residues long. V shed 6 bases and J 5 bases; nucleotides not matched to a gene: 7. Germline lookup yields CDR1 ENHRY and CDR2 SYGVKD. The CDR3 protein is CAISPRQGDQPQHF. The CDR3 nucleotides are TGTGCCATCAGCCCCAGACAGGGAGATCAGCCCCAGCATTTT.